Below, 9 T cell receptor beta chains from the same sample are listed, as sequenced in a study of blood T cell repertoires in COVID-19. TCRdb keeps only in-frame clones here, not all; method: immunoSEQ multiplex PCR. The sample yields more than 65,000 clones, 82% seen once. Material for sequencing was peripheral blood. The source is a woman of 80 years or more with acute or convalescent COVID-19.

This chain connects TRBV6-2 or TRBV6-3 to TRBJ2-5, with 9 bases fitting TRBD1. Germline CDR1 is MNHEY and CDR2 is SVGEGT. The CDR3 sequence is 15 residues long. The V gene end was trimmed by 3 bases and the J gene end by 4 bases; junction bases not matched to a gene: 6. The CDR3 bases are TGTGCCAGCAGTTATGGGGACAGGGTTGTAGAGACCCAGTACTTC. Its translation: CASSYGDRVVETQYF.

The V call is TRBV11-3, the J call TRBJ2-3, with 10 bases aligning to TRBD1. J was trimmed by 5 bases and V by 5 bases; bases with no gene match: 4. Germline CDR1 reads SGHNT; CDR2 reads YENEEA. The CDR3 is 14 residues long. In DNA form, the CDR3 reads TGTGCCAGCAGCAAAGGACAGGGGGGAGATACGCAGTATTTT. Translation: CASSKGQGGDTQYF.

J is TRBJ2-4 and V is TRBV27; D perhaps matches TRBD1 (5 bases). Looked up from germline, CDR1 is MNHEY and CDR2 is SMNVEV (reference sequence). Trimming left V 4 bases short and J 2 bases short, with 9 bases between. The length of the CDR3 is 14 residues. The CDR3 DNA reads as TGTGCCAGCAGTTCAGGGTTCCCCAAAAACATTCAGTACTTC. Protein sequence: CASSSGFPKNIQYF.

This clone was picked up a small number of times. J is TRBJ2-5 and V is TRBV27, with D possibly TRBD2 on 5 matching bases. V lost 6 bases and J lost 2, with 19 bases in between. CDR1 is MNHEY, CDR2 SMNVEV, per germline (reference sequence). The CDR3 sequence is 16 residues long. The CDR3 here is CASRVRGRFPQETQYF. The CDR3, as DNA: TGTGCCAGCAGGGTCCGAGGGCGGTTTCCTCAAGAGACCCAGTACTTC.

This clone occurred a few times. This rearrangement joins TRBV15 to TRBJ2-2; D gene ambiguous. The CDR3 has 13 amino acids. With 3 bases removed from V and 8 bases from J, the gap between germline ends came to 10 bases. Germline lookup yields CDR1 LNHNV and CDR2 YYDKDF (reference sequence). The CDR3 loop reads CATSSSLKGELFF. CDR3 nucleotides: TGTGCCACCAGCAGTAGTCTGAAAGGGGAGCTGTTTTTT.

This clone appeared a few times. V gene TRBV19 combines with J gene TRBJ2-7; maybe TRBD2 (6 bases). Trimming removed 3 bases from V and 3 bases from J, with 12 bases in between. The CDR3 totals 14 residues. The germline V gene encodes CDR1 LNHDA and CDR2 SQIVND (reference sequence). The CDR3 sequence: CASSIRAAGYEQYF. As DNA, the CDR3 is TGTGCCAGTAGTATCAGGGCAGCGGGCTACGAGCAGTACTTC.

In its sample, this clone was seen a few times. The V gene is TRBV2, the J gene TRBJ1-5; 9 nucleotides align to TRBD1. Germline trimming cut 6 bases from V and 5 bases from J; bases unmatched to any gene: 2. This CDR3 spans 13 amino acids. Germline V gives CDR1 SNHLY, CDR2 FYNNEI. The CDR3 DNA reads TGTGCCAGCAGATGGACAGGGGATCAGCCCCAGCATTTT. Translation: CASRWTGDQPQHF.

This clone has only one observation. The V and J genes are TRBV7-2 and TRBJ1-4; a weak D match, TRBD1 (5 bases). The V gene lost 1 base and the J gene lost 8 bases, with 14 bases spanning the gap. Germline values: CDR1 SGHTA, CDR2 FQGNSA. The CDR3 is made up of 15 amino acids. The CDR3 nucleotides are TGTGCCAGCAGCTTAGGGGGCGTACGAAGAGAAAAACTGTTTTTT. As protein: CASSLGGVRREKLFF. The whole variable domain, remainder taken from reference TRBV7-2 and TRBJ1-4, is GAGVSQSPSNKVTEKGKDVELRCDPISGHTALYWYRQSLGQGLEFLIYFQGNSAPDKSGLPSDRFSAERTGGSVSTLTIQRTQQEDSAVYLCASSLGGVRREKLFFGSGTQLSVL.

The rearrangement uses TRBV2 and TRBJ2-1, with 7 bases fitting TRBD2. The CDR3 sequence is 16 residues long. V trimming: 6 bases; J trimming: 4 bases; junction bases outside the gene matches: 12. The V gene's germline CDR1 is SNHLY and CDR2 FYNNEI. The CDR3 region has the DNA TGTGCCAGCAGCAAAGCGGGGAGCGGCTTTTACAATGAGCAGTTCTTC. Residues: CASSKAGSGFYNEQFF.